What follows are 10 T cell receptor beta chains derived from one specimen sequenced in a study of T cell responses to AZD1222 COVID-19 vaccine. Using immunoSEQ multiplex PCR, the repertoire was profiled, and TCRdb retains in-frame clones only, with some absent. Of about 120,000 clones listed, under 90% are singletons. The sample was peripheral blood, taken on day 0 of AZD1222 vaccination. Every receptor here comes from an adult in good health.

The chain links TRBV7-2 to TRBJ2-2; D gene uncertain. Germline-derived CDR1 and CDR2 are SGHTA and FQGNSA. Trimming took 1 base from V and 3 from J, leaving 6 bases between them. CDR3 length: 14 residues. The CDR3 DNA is TGTGCCAGCAGCTTAGGTCTCTACACCGGGGAGCTGTTTTTT. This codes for CASSLGLYTGELFF.

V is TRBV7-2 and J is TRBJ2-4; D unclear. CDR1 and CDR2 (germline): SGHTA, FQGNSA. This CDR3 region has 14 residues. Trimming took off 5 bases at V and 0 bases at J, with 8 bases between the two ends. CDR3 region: CASSPWAAKNIQYF. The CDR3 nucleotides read TGTGCCAGCAGCCCCTGGGCAGCCAAAAACATTCAGTACTTC.

The CDR3 here is CASSPRGGGPPDEQFF. The CDR3 nucleotides read TGTGCCAGCAGTCCACGGGGGGGAGGCCCCCCCGATGAGCAGTTCTTC. The chain combines TRBV28 with TRBJ2-1; 8 nucleotides match TRBD2. Germline CDR1 and CDR2: MDHEN and SYDVKM. With 5 bases clipped from V and 8 bases from J, the junction kept 14 bases outside the gene matches. The CDR3 sequence is 16 residues long.

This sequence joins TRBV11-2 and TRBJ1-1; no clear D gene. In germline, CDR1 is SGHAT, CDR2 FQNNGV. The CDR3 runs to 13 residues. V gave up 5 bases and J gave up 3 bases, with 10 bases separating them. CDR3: CASSPPGDTEAFF. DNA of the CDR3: TGTGCCAGCAGCCCGCCGGGAGACACTGAAGCTTTCTTT.

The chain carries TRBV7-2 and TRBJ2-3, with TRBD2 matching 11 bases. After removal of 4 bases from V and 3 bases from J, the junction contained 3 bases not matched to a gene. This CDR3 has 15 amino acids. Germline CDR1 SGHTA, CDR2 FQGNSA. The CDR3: CASSSSSGRTDTQYF. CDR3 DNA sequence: TGTGCCAGCAGCTCCTCTAGCGGGAGGACAGATACGCAGTATTTT.

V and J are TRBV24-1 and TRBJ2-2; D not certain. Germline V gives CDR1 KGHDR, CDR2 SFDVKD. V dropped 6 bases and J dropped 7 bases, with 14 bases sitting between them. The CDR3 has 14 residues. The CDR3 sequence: CATSNRRSVGELFF. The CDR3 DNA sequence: TGTGCCACCAGTAACAGAAGGTCCGTCGGGGAGCTGTTTTTT.

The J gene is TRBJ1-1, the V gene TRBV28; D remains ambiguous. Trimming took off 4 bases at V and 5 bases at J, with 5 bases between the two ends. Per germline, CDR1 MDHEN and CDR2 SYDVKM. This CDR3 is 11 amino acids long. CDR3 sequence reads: CASSWKTEAFF. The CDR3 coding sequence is TGTGCCAGCAGTTGGAAGACTGAAGCTTTCTTT.

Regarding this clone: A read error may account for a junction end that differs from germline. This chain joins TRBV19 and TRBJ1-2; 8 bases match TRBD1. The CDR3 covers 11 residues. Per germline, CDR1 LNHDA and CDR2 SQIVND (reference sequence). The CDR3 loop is CASSRQGPSRF. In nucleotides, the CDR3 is TGTGCCAGTAGCCGACAGGGGCCTTCACGCTTC. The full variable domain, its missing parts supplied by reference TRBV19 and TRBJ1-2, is DGGITQSPKYLFRKEGQNVTLSCEQNLNHDAMYWYRQDPGQGLRLIYYSQIVNDFQKGDIAEGYSVSREKKESFPLTVTSAQKNPTAFYLCASSRQGPSRFGSGTRLTVV.

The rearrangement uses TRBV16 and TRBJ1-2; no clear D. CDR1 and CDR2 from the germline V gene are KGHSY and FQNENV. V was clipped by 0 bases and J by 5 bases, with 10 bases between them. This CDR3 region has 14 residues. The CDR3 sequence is CASSQSAESYGYTF. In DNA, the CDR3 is TGTGCCAGCAGCCAATCGGCGGAATCGTATGGCTACACCTTC.

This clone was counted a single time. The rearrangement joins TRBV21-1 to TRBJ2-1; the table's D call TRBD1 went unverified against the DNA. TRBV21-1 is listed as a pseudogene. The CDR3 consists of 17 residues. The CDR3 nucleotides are TGTGCCAGCAGCCCCACTGCCAGGGGCGACTCCTACAATGAGCAGTTCTTC. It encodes CASSPTARGDSYNEQFF.